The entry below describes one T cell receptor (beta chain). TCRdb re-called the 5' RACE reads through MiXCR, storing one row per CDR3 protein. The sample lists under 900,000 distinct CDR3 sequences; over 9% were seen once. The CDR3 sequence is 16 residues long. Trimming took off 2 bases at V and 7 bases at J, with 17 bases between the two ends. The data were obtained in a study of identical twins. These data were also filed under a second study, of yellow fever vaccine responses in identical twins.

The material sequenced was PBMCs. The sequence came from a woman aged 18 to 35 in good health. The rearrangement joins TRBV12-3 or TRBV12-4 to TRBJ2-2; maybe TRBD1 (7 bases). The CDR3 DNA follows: TGTGCCAGCAGTTTAAGGGGGCCAGGCGGGGTCGGGGAGCTGTTTTTT. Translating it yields CASSLRGPGGVGELFF.